The rows below give T cell receptor beta chains drawn from one sample of a study of T cells in Graves' hyperthyroidism and ophthalmopathy. One entry per CDR3 protein results from TCRdb running MiXCR on the multiplex PCR reads. The sample includes 600,000 to 900,000 distinct CDR3 sequences, over 15% seen only once; the top ten take around 8%. The specimen was blood. Source of these receptors: a man aged 18 to 35 with Graves' hyperthyroidism. CDR3s include the opening cysteine and the closing phenylalanine or tryptophan. The D gene is left open where the match is weak. Rows may omit the clone size; those that give it use once, few, many or a size class.

cdr3_nt	cdr3_aa	v_call	j_call	clone_size	d_call
TGTGCCAGCTCACCAACTCCTGGCCGGTCCTCCTACGAGCAGTACTTC	CASSPTPGRSSYEQYF	TRBV18	TRBJ2-7	few	.
TGTGCCACCAGCCACTACCGGGACCCCGATAGGGATGAGCAGTTCTTC	CATSHYRDPDRDEQFF	TRBV15	TRBJ2-1	few	.
TGCAGTTCGCGGGAGTCGGAGACCCAGTACTTC	CSSRESETQYF	TRBV20-1	TRBJ2-5	.	TRBD2
TGTGCCACCAGTGACCCCGGGACAGTCGGGGGCTACACCTTC	CATSDPGTVGGYTF	TRBV24-1	TRBJ1-2	few	TRBD1
TGTGCCAGCAGTTTAACCCGGGCCGGCACTGAAGCTTTCTTT	CASSLTRAGTEAFF	TRBV28	TRBJ1-1	many	.
TGTGCCAGCAGTCCCTCGGGACGTCAGGTCACTGAAGCTTTCTTT	CASSPSGRQVTEAFF	TRBV12-3/TRBV12-4	TRBJ1-1	many	.
TGTGCTAGTGGTTCGGACAGGGGCGAGACCCAGTACTTC	CASGSDRGETQYF	TRBV12-5	TRBJ2-5	many	TRBD1
TGTGCCTGGACTAGCGGGAGGACCGGGGAGCTGTTTTTT	CAWTSGRTGELFF	TRBV30	TRBJ2-2	.	TRBD2
TGTGCCAGCAGCCCGGAGGGGTGGGAGCAGTACTTC	CASSPEGWEQYF	TRBV11-3	TRBJ2-7	many	.
TGTGCCAGCTGCGAGGGATCCGGGGAGCTGTTTTTT	CASCEGSGELFF	TRBV12-3/TRBV12-4	TRBJ2-2	many	.
TGTGCCAGCAGCTTAGCAGGGGCCTCGGGGACCCAGTACTTC	CASSLAGASGTQYF	TRBV7-8	TRBJ2-5	.	.
TGTGCCAGCAGCTTAACGCCTAGCGGGAGACAAGAGCAGTACTTC	CASSLTPSGRQEQYF	TRBV7-3	TRBJ2-7	few	TRBD2
TGCAGTGCTAGAGATATGACGGGTAGGTCCTACGAGCAGTACTTC	CSARDMTGRSYEQYF	TRBV20-1	TRBJ2-7	.	.
TGCAGCGTTGCCACAGGCCCCGAAGCTTTCTTT	CSVATGPEAFF	TRBV29-1	TRBJ1-1	many	.
TGTGCCAGTAGTATGGGACAGTCTGGGACCCAGTACTTC	CASSMGQSGTQYF	TRBV19	TRBJ2-5	.	TRBD1
TGCGCCAGCAGCCAAGCCGGGACTAGCTTATGGGATGAGCAGTTCTTC	CASSQAGTSLWDEQFF	TRBV4-1	TRBJ2-1	few	TRBD2
TGCAGCGCCGAAAAGGTCGCAGATACGCAGTATTTT	CSAEKVADTQYF	TRBV29-1	TRBJ2-3	many	.
TGTGCCAGCAGCCCATCGGGACTAGCGGGAGGGCAGTTCTTC	CASSPSGLAGGQFF	TRBV7-2	TRBJ2-1	.	TRBD2
TGTGCCAGTAGTATTAGCGCGATATACAATGAGCAGTTCTTC	CASSISAIYNEQFF	TRBV19	TRBJ2-1	.	.
TGTGCCAGCAGTTTATTATACGGTCTAGCGGTACCTCAGCAGTACTTC	CASSLLYGLAVPQQYF	TRBV28	TRBJ2-7	many	TRBD2
TGCAGTGCTTCCAATGCTGGAAACACCATATATTTT	CSASNAGNTIYF	TRBV20-1	TRBJ1-3	.	.
TGTGCCAGCAGTTTTGGTACGGCCTTCTACGAGCAGTACTTC	CASSFGTAFYEQYF	TRBV12-3/TRBV12-4	TRBJ2-7	few	.
TGTGCCATCCACGATGAGCAGTTCTTC	CAIHDEQFF	TRBV2	TRBJ2-1	.	.
TGTGCCAGCAGTTTCGGGACAGGGGTTGTGCAGTACTTC	CASSFGTGVVQYF	TRBV27	TRBJ2-7	few	TRBD1
TGCAGTGCTAACCCCGGTCGGGGGACTAGCGGGAGTAGAGTCTACAATGAGCAGTTCTTC	CSANPGRGTSGSRVYNEQFF	TRBV20-1	TRBJ2-1	many	TRBD2
TGTGCCAGCAGCTTGAACAGGGCCCACGAGCAGTACTTC	CASSLNRAHEQYF	TRBV7-2	TRBJ2-7	many	.
TGTGCCAGCTCCCCAGCGGAGTCCTACAATGAGCAGTTCTTC	CASSPAESYNEQFF	TRBV6-1	TRBJ2-1	.	.
TGCAGTGCTAGAGATGGCAGGGCCGCTGGGGAGCTGTTTTTT	CSARDGRAAGELFF	TRBV20-1	TRBJ2-2	.	.
TGCAGTGCCCGGGTGGGGGAGATCAATCCCCAGCATTTT	CSARVGEINPQHF	TRBV20-1	TRBJ1-5	.	.
TGTGCCAGCAGTTTAGCCCGGGACAGCCTTCAGTACTTC	CASSLARDSLQYF	TRBV12-3/TRBV12-4	TRBJ2-5	many	TRBD1
TGTGCCAGCAGCTTAACGGTACAGGGATTGAACACTGAAGCTTTCTTT	CASSLTVQGLNTEAFF	TRBV7-3	TRBJ1-1	many	.
TGTGCCAGCAGCTTTGAGGTGTACCAAGAGACCCAGTACTTC	CASSFEVYQETQYF	TRBV5-5	TRBJ2-5	.	.
TGTGCCAGCAACGCCGGGACACCGCCAGATACGCAGTATTTT	CASNAGTPPDTQYF	TRBV27	TRBJ2-3	many	.
TGTGCCATCCAACTAGGAGTTTACACTGAAGCTTTCTTT	CAIQLGVYTEAFF	TRBV28	TRBJ1-1	few	.
TGCGCCAGCAGCTTGGGCCGGCGGGAAGATACGCAGTATTTT	CASSLGRREDTQYF	TRBV5-1	TRBJ2-3	.	.
TGTGCCAGCTCCACCGGGCGGTACAATGAGCAGTTCTTC	CASSTGRYNEQFF	TRBV7-2	TRBJ2-1	.	.
TGTGCCAGCAGCTTTAAACGGCGGGAGTCAGATACGCAGTATTTT	CASSFKRRESDTQYF	TRBV7-9	TRBJ2-3	many	TRBD2
TGCAGCGTTGAAAGGGGAAACTCCTACAATGAGCAGTTCTTC	CSVERGNSYNEQFF	TRBV29-1	TRBJ2-1	many	.
TGTGCCAGCAGTTCCCCCAGACAGATGAACACTGAAGCTTTCTTT	CASSSPRQMNTEAFF	TRBV28	TRBJ1-1	many	.
TGTGCCAGCAGCCGCCAGACAGGGGGCGGATCCTACGAGCAGTACTTC	CASSRQTGGGSYEQYF	TRBV7-8	TRBJ2-7	many	TRBD1
TGTGCCAGCAGCTTAGCGGCTAGCGTCGATGAGCAGTTCTTC	CASSLAASVDEQFF	TRBV7-2	TRBJ2-1	many	.